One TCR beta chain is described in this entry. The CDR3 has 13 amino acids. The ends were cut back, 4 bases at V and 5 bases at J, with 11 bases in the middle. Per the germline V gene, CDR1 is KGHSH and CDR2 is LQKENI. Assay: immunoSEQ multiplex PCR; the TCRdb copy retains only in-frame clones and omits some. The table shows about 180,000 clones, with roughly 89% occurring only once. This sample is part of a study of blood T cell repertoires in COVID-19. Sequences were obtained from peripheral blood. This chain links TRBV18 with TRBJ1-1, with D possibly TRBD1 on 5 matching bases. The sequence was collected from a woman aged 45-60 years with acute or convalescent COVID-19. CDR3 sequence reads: CASSQGRWTEAFF. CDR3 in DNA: TGTGCCAGCTCACAGGGGCGGTGGACTGAAGCTTTCTTT.